Below, one T cell receptor beta chain is given with its context. This clone's antigen is unknown. No qualities accompany the bases; no much larger clone lies one base away. This entry comes from a study of regulatory T cells in long-lasting Graves disease listed by TCRdb under 2021. Concerning the study at large: Antithyroid drugs had been taken for less than 3 months by newly diagnosed Graves' disease patients. This study used TCR sequencing and RNA sequencing of peripheral blood to compare persistent Graves' disease patients against newly diagnosed Graves' disease patients. The study was conducted in China and was registered as a clinical trial. A total of some 33 samples were covered by TCR sequencing, comprising around 13 persistent and around 20 newly diagnosed Graves' disease patients.

What this sample's time point label stands for: newly diagnosed GD, antithyroid drugs for less than 3 months. RNA was extracted from PBMCs in TRIzol for both TCR sequencing and RNA sequencing. The diagnosis of Graves' disease followed American Thyroid Association guidelines. The patients came from an endocrinology department in Xi'an, China. From each patient, about 9.7 milliliters of peripheral blood was collected into an EDTA anticoagulant tube. Ficoll Paque Plus density gradient separation was used to isolate PBMCs, and no additional T cell sorting was done. RNA quality was checked with an Agilent 2100 Bioanalyzer and agarose gel, and concentration with a NanoDrop 2000. Library preparation employed multiplex PCR. Sequencing relied on an Illumina HiSeq 4000. TCR beta libraries were built with iRepertoire HTBI primers and Arm-PCR amplification of CDR3 regions. Gel purification was performed on PCR products prior to sequencing. Per the authors' processing: A total of 62 TRBV and approximately 13 TRBJ segments were identified across samples and were used for gene usage analysis of CDR3 amino acid clonotypes. COPE and FqMerger were used to merge filtered high-quality paired reads into contigs. Contigs were aligned with BLAST to IMGT TRBV, TRBD and TRBJ reference genes, and CDR3 was defined per IMGT. Clonotypes above 0.1% frequency were classified as highly expanded clones. Shannon entropy served as the measure of repertoire diversity, while the Gini coefficient captured V-J evenness. Public clonotypes were defined as clonotypes shared by more than one individual. The public reads were run again by TCRdb, first through fastp at Q25 and then through MiXCR, and only productive beta chains were kept. All rows with the same CDR3 protein become a single entry with the most common DNA and genes. The V and J calls and clone size come from TCRdb's table, not from the authors' own analysis. Recorded for this sample are around 480,000 distinct CDR3 sequences; about 16% of them occurred a single time. Of the sample, just under 25% falls within the top ten clones.

What the work shows at the level of the full study, not this receptor alone: More public clonotypes were shared among persistent patients (roughly 2,700) than among newly diagnosed patients (just under 1,000). As a limitation, the authors acknowledged that the small sample size may reduce accuracy. Persistent disease showed preferential use of TRBV28, TRBJ1-2 and TRBJ2-5, whereas newly diagnosed disease favored TRBV20-1 and TRBJ2-1. The study examined only peripheral blood because the primary lesion, thyroid tissue, could not be accessed. Sequencing and analysis were limited to the TCR beta chain. Compared with newly diagnosed patients, patients with persistent Graves' disease had lower TCR Shannon entropy and fewer highly expanded clones, which suggests clonal expansion.

V gives up 5 bases and J gives up 6 bases, and the segment between their germline ends measures 17 bases. There are 14 amino acids in the CDR3, from cysteine to phenylalanine inclusive. The read is trimmed to its CDR3 DNA, 42 bases read in frame from base 1. These data were also reused for a study on T cells in Graves' hyperthyroidism and ophthalmopathy. The second study, in turn, reports: A patient counted as having stable Graves' hyperthyroidism if no progression to ophthalmopathy occurred over 18 months of follow-up. Hyperthyroidism patients were aged 18 to 65 years and newly diagnosed, with disease duration of less than 2 months. The study excluded patients with uncontrolled infections, other autoimmune diseases, pregnancy or lactation. Clinical symptoms, serum thyroxine and TRAb, thyroid ultrasound, and orbital computed tomography formed the basis for the diagnoses. For the first round of RT-PCR on the TCR CDR3, the HTBI primer set was used together with the Qiagen OneStep RT-PCR kit. Most expanded thyroid clonotypes (frequency above 0.001) were also found in blood, which suggests that blood repertoires may mirror thyroid immune responses. A model built on a 13 V-J signature distinguished ophthalmopathy from stable hyperthyroidism, reaching around 90% sensitivity and 81% to 83% specificity in cross-validation and 80%/75% in testing. In validation, the model predicted progression to ophthalmopathy with roughly 66% sensitivity and over 72% specificity, a median of 6.5 months before onset. To identify distinguishing TCR V-J signatures, a discovery cohort of 90 to 100 patients was used, comprising under 45 with Graves' ophthalmopathy and some 60 with stable Graves' hyperthyroidism. An independent validation cohort of under 20 hyperthyroidism patients and approximately 17 patients who later progressed to ophthalmopathy tested prospective prediction of ophthalmopathy. The roughly 91 discovery patients were randomly divided into training and test sets at a 7:3 ratio. In about 6 Graves' hyperthyroidism patients, the study also compared T-cell repertoires from thyroid tissue with T-cell repertoires from blood. Once sampling was done, hyperthyroidism patients were given methimazole at a starting dose of 30 mg daily, whereas ophthalmopathy patients were given high-dose intravenous methylprednisolone. A second multiplex PCR round built the libraries, followed by size selection and purification. The libraries were sequenced on an Illumina HiSeq2000 using paired-end 100 bp reads. Raw data were processed with SOAPnuke, discarding reads with adapters, uncalled bases, mean Phred below 15, or no exact constant-primer or identifier match. High-quality paired reads were merged using COPE v1.2.5, and each unique nucleotide sequence was defined as a clonotype. MiTCR v1.1 was used to align the clonotypes against IMGT TRBV, TRBD and TRBJ reference segments. The analysis included only V-J combinations with a frequency above 0.0001, which together covered 99% to 99.2% of the repertoires. The TCS score was defined as the ratio of F50 (clonal expansion) to E x V (chaos), calculated using BLOSUM62-based TCRdist between CDR3 peptides within each V-J. Welch's t-statistics and random forest reduced roughly 530 V-J features to 13, which were used in a naive Bayes classifier (R e1071). Sample size was not statistically predetermined, and investigators were not blinded to group allocation. According to the paper, TCR Vbeta CDR3 sequencing was carried out on about 140 peripheral blood samples, which came from 40 to 45 ophthalmopathy, around 74 hyperthyroidism and approximately 17 progressor patients.

This receptor was taken from a woman aged 35 to 59 with Graves disease. Donor details come from another sample of the same person, matched by shared clones. Sequencing was performed on peripheral blood mononuclear cells (PBMCs), taken at new diagnosis, from a patient treated with antithyroid drugs. In this chain, TRBV12-3 or TRBV12-4 is recombined with TRBJ2-7; the D gene is possibly TRBD1, with 5 bases matching. The CDR3 sequence is CASSDSYVLTEQYF. DNA sequence: TGTGCCAGCAGTGACAGTTACGTATTAACCGAGCAGTACTTC.